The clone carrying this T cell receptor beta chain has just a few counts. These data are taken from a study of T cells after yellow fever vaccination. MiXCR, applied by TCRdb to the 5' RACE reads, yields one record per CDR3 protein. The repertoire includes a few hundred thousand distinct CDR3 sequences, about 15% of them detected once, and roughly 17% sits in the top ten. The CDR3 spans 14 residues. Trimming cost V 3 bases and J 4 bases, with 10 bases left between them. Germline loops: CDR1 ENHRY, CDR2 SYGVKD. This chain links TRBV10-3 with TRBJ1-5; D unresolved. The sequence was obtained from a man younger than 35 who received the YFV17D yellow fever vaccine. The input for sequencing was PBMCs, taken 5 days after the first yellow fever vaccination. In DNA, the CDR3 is TGTGCCATCAGTGAACAAACAAGGAATCAGCCCCAGCATTTT. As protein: CAISEQTRNQPQHF.